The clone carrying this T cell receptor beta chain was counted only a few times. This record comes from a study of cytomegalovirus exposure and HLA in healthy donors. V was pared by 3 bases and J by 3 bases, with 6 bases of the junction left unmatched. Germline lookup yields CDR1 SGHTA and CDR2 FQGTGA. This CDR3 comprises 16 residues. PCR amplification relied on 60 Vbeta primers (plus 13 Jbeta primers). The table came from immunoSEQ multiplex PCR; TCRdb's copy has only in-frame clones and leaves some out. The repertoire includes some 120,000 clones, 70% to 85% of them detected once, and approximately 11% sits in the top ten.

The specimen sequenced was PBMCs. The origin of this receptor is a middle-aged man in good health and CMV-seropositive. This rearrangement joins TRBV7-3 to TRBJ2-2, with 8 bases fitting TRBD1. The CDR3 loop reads CASSFRTGFDTGELFF. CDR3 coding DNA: TGTGCCAGCAGCTTTAGGACAGGGTTTGACACCGGGGAGCTGTTTTTT.